Below are 19 T cell receptor beta chains sequenced from a single sample in a study of shared clonotypes between healthy human individuals. Some clones are missing from TCRdb's copy, which holds only in-frame ones; the method was immunoSEQ multiplex PCR. The data show around 1.5 million clones, 98% seen once. Sample: naive CD4+ T cells sorted from blood. Specified subset: CD45RA+ positively selected. The origin of the receptors is a man aged 30-40 years in good health.

This chain joins TRBV28 and TRBJ1-3; TRBD1 is a possible D gene (6 bases). Germline V gene lookup returns CDR1 MDHEN and CDR2 SYDVKM. Deletions cut 4 bases from V and 4 bases from J, with 17 bases between. The CDR3 has 16 residues. The CDR3 nucleotides are TGTGCCAGCAGTTGGGCATCGGACAGCCTCGGAAACACCATATATTTT. Translated: CASSWASDSLGNTIYF.

With respect to this clone: Distinct nucleotide sequences in the sample also encode this CDR3. The chain is built from TRBV5-1 and TRBJ2-6; D unclear. V lost 2 bases to trimming and J lost 0 bases, with 3 bases between them. Germline assignment: CDR1 SGHRS and CDR2 YFSETQ. The CDR3 contains 14 residues. The CDR3 protein is CASSFDSGANVLTF. DNA for the CDR3: TGCGCCAGCAGCTTCGACTCTGGGGCCAACGTCCTGACTTTC.

This clone was seen only once. V gene TRBV5-6 combines with J gene TRBJ2-3; 13 nucleotides match TRBD2. Germline assignment: CDR1 SGHDT and CDR2 YYEEEE. Losses at the gene ends were 4 bases for V and 7 bases for J; bases not matched to a gene: 3. This CDR3 region has 14 residues. This CDR3 reads CASSLGLAGHTQYF. Here the CDR3 DNA reads TGTGCCAGCAGCCTGGGACTAGCGGGGCATACGCAGTATTTT. The whole variable domain, remainder taken from reference TRBV5-6 and TRBJ2-3, is DAGVTQSPTHLIKTRGQQVTLRCSPKSGHDTVSWYQQALGQGPQFIFQYYEEEERQRGNFPDRFSGHQFPNYSSELNVNALLLGDSALYLCASSLGLAGHTQYFGPGTRLTVL.

The chain has TRBV14 and TRBJ1-1, with D unresolved. This CDR3 is built from 14 residues. The germline gives CDR1 SGHDN, CDR2 FVKESK. V was pared by 3 bases and J by 2 bases, with 10 bases between. The CDR3 DNA follows: TGTGCCAGCAGCCATGGACGGCCAAACACTGAAGCTTTCTTT. Translation gives CASSHGRPNTEAFF.

This clone was picked up one time. The chain links TRBV5-4 to TRBJ1-2; 9 bases are shared with TRBD1. V trimming: 3 bases; J trimming: 6 bases; junction bases outside the gene matches: 3. Looked up from germline, CDR1 is SGHNT and CDR2 is YYREEE (reference sequence). The CDR3 is 13 residues long. CDR3 amino acids: CASSWDRDNGYTF. The CDR3 region has the DNA TGTGCCAGCAGCTGGGACAGGGACAATGGCTACACCTTC.

The chain recombines TRBV11-3 with TRBJ2-1; D possibly uses TRBD1 or TRBD2 (5 bases each). The CDR3 is 14 residues long. V gave up 4 bases and J gave up 0 bases, with 7 bases separating them. Germline V CDR1 and CDR2: SGHNT, YENEEA. The CDR3 coding sequence is TGTGCCAGCAGCTCTGGGGGCTCCTACAATGAGCAGTTCTTC. This sequence encodes CASSSGGSYNEQFF.

This clone was recorded only once. J is TRBJ1-1 and V is TRBV18, with D possibly being TRBD1 (6 bases). The V end lost 8 bases, the J end lost 1 base, and 17 bases lay between the germline ends. This CDR3 has 15 residues. Germline V CDR1 and CDR2: KGHSH, LQKENI. The CDR3 DNA is TGTGCCAGCCTTCACAGGGAGAACTGGAACACTGAAGCTTTCTTT. Protein: CASLHRENWNTEAFF. Filled out from reference TRBV18 and TRBJ1-1, the complete variable domain reads NAGVMQNPRHLVRRRGQEARLRCSPMKGHSHVYWYRQLPEEGLKFMVYLQKENIIDESGMPKERFSAEFPKEGPSILRIQQVVRGDSAAYFCASLHRENWNTEAFFGQGTRLTVV.

The V gene is TRBV2, the J gene TRBJ2-3; no definite D call. CDR3 length: 17 amino acids. Per the germline V gene, CDR1 is SNHLY and CDR2 is FYNNEI. Trimming left V 8 bases short and J 0 bases short, with 21 bases between. The CDR3 sequence is CASQATEAVASTDTQYF. DNA of the CDR3: TGTGCCAGCCAAGCCACCGAGGCAGTTGCTAGCACAGATACGCAGTATTTT.

The V and J genes are TRBV7-3 and TRBJ1-1; 8 bases are a match to TRBD1. Trimming removed 4 bases from V and 2 bases from J; junction bases left unmatched: 9. Germline-derived CDR1 and CDR2 are SGHTA and FQGTGA. This CDR3 spans 16 amino acids. The CDR3 region is CASSSSGTGPNTEAFF. The CDR3 region has the DNA TGTGCCAGCAGCTCAAGCGGGACAGGACCAAACACTGAAGCTTTCTTT.

This chain uses TRBV7-2 with TRBJ2-2; 7 nucleotides line up with TRBD2. In germline, CDR1 is SGHTA, CDR2 FQGNSA. V dropped 6 bases and J dropped 1; count of bases not matched to a gene: 5. The CDR3 is 15 residues long. Written as DNA, the CDR3 is TGTGCCAGCAGACGGGGACTACAGAACACCGGGGAGCTGTTTTTT. Protein sequence: CASRRGLQNTGELFF.

This clone has only one observation. Other DNA sequences in the sample encode the same CDR3. The gene calls are TRBV27 and TRBJ2-3; D is ambiguous. Trimming removed 5 bases at V and 0 bases at J, with 6 bases between. CDR3 length: 13 residues. Germline V gene data show CDR1 as MNHEY and CDR2 as SMNVEV (reference sequence). The CDR3 spells CASSPSSTDTQYF. The DNA of the CDR3 is TGTGCCAGCAGTCCCTCCAGCACAGATACGCAGTATTTT.

This rearrangement joins TRBV10-2 to TRBJ2-7, with 8 bases matching TRBD1. V lost 7 bases, J lost 0 bases, and 14 bases stayed unmatched. The germline CDR1 and CDR2 sequences are WSHSY and SAAADI. The CDR3 consists of 17 residues. The CDR3 region is CASIGKTGALLSYEQYF. The CDR3 region has the DNA TGCGCCAGCATTGGGAAGACAGGGGCCCTGCTCTCCTACGAGCAGTACTTC.

V gene TRBV9 combines with J gene TRBJ2-3; D call uncertain. The CDR3 runs to 14 residues. Trimming pared 0 bases from V and 0 bases from J, leaving 5 bases between. CDR1 is SGDLS and CDR2 is YYNGEE in the germline V gene. The CDR3 nucleotides are TGTGCCAGCAGCGTAGCTACTAGCACAGATACGCAGTATTTT. Its translation is CASSVATSTDTQYF.

The sample holds one count of this clone. The chain links TRBV7-3 to TRBJ2-3, with D perhaps TRBD2 (6 bases). V was trimmed by 5 bases and J by 6 bases, leaving 9 bases between them. Germline V gene sequence: CDR1 SGHTA, CDR2 FQGTGA. This CDR3 contains 12 residues. Here the CDR3 DNA reads TGTGCCAGCAGCCGGAGGGGTGATACGCAGTATTTT. Translated, it gives CASSRRGDTQYF. Complete variable domain (other parts from reference TRBV7-3 and TRBJ2-3): GAGVSQTPSNKVTEKGKYVELRCDPISGHTALYWYRQSLGQGPEFLIYFQGTGAADDSGLPNDRFFAVRPEGSVSTLKIQRTERGDSAVYLCASSRRGDTQYFGPGTRLTVL.

V usage is TRBV7-9 and J usage is TRBJ2-7; 11 bases line up with TRBD2. J lost 1 base, V lost 3 bases, and 5 bases had no gene match. There are 16 residues in the CDR3. CDR1 and CDR2 from the germline V gene are SEHNR and FQNEAQ (reference sequence). The chain's CDR3 is CASSFTSGSMSYEQYF. In nucleotides, the CDR3 is TGTGCCAGCAGCTTTACTAGCGGGAGTATGTCCTACGAGCAGTACTTC.

This chain uses TRBV18 with TRBJ2-3; 11 nucleotides line up with TRBD2. The CDR3 covers 17 residues. Germline V gene sequence: CDR1 KGHSH, CDR2 LQKENI. V gave up 2 bases and J gave up 5 bases; unmatched junction bases: 9. DNA for the CDR3: TGTGCCAGCTCACCAAAACGACTAGCGGGAATTCAAGATACGCAGTATTTT. This encodes CASSPKRLAGIQDTQYF.

The J gene is TRBJ1-2, the V gene TRBV7-2, with unresolved D. V shed 5 bases and J shed 4 bases, with 14 bases lying between them. The CDR3 covers 14 residues. The germline V gene has CDR1 SGHTA and CDR2 FQGNSA. CDR3 protein: CASSPAGSLYGYTF. CDR3 in DNA: TGTGCCAGCAGCCCAGCAGGAAGCCTCTATGGCTACACCTTC.

This clone appeared once. The V and J genes are TRBV29-1 and TRBJ2-4; a weak D match, TRBD2 (5 bases). The germline V gene encodes CDR1 SQVTM and CDR2 ANQGSEA. CDR3 length: 14 amino acids. Trimming stripped 5 bases from V and 0 bases from J, with 11 bases between. The CDR3 bases are TGCAGCGTTAAAGCGGTGCTAGCCAAAAACATTCAGTACTTC. Its protein is CSVKAVLAKNIQYF. The full variable domain, in which reference TRBV29-1 and TRBJ2-4 provide the parts outside the CDR3, is SAVISQKPSRDICQRGTSLTIQCQVDSQVTMMFWYRQQPGQSLTLIATANQGSEATYESGFVIDKFPISRPNLTFSTLTVSNMSPEDSSIYLCSVKAVLAKNIQYFGAGTRLSVL.

The chain combines TRBV18 with TRBJ2-1; perhaps TRBD2 as D (7 bases). The CDR3 covers 17 residues. V shed 2 bases and J shed 6 bases, with 20 bases lying between them. Per germline, CDR1 KGHSH and CDR2 LQKENI. CDR3 nucleotide sequence: TGTGCCAGCTCACCAGGGTATCGGGGGGCGGTCAGCAATGAGCAGTTCTTC. It is translated as CASSPGYRGAVSNEQFF.